This TCR beta chain originates from a study of shared clonotypes between healthy human individuals. The germline gives CDR1 WNHNN, CDR2 SYGVQD (reference sequence). V lost 4 bases to trimming and J lost 6 bases; unmatched junction nucleotides: 1. CDR3 length: 12 residues. The donor cohort consisted entirely of Caucasian adults residing in Nashville, Tennessee. The CD4+ fraction was divided into a CD45RA+ naive subset and a CD45RA-negative memory subset. Using immunoSEQ multiplex PCR, the repertoire was profiled, and TCRdb retains in-frame clones only, with some absent. The sample yields about 1 million clones, 65% to 75% seen once. Comment on this clone: Its specificity is unknown.

Notes on the study in general: The naive CD4 repertoires of several donors were compared, and roughly 5% of clonotypes were shared. Generation probability values for non-shared clonotypes were lower than those for clonotypes shared by all four donors.

The V gene is TRBV10-1, the J gene TRBJ2-3, with 7 nucleotides matching TRBD1. The receptor was derived from a man between 18 and 29 years old in good health. The sample was memory CD4+ T cells sorted from blood. The subset: CD45RA-negative fraction. The CDR3 here is CASSADRDTQYF. CDR3 in DNA: TGCGCCAGCAGTGCGGACAGGGATACGCAGTATTTT.